This TCR beta chain is drawn from a study of post-analysis software for immune sequencing data. Tagging with unique molecular identifiers was a feature of the TCR beta cDNA libraries. The source material, about 0.95 to 11 million T cells, gave rise to 450,000 to 550,000 cDNA molecules. In TCRdb, the PCR reads were re-called with MiXCR into one record per CDR3 protein. The table has some 190,000 distinct CDR3 sequences, 29% seen once; the top ten hold approximately 3%. This clonotype turned up a few times. What it recognizes is unknown. V lost 1 base to trimming and J lost 11 bases, with 12 bases between them. Germline CDR1 reads SNHLY; CDR2 reads FYNNEI. The CDR3 has 13 amino acids. Study-level findings and limits: Patients carried five TRBV segments more frequently than controls did, and TRBV5-6, TRBV5-1 and TRBV20-1 were among them.

The sequencing input was blood. The source is a girl between 2 and 17 years old with multiple sclerosis. This sequence joins TRBV2 and TRBJ1-5, with a weak D call TRBD1 (6 bases). The CDR3 protein is CASSEERGQAQHF. The DNA for the CDR3 is TGTGCCAGCAGTGAAGAGCGGGGGCAGGCCCAGCATTTT.